The clone carrying this TCR beta chain was detected a few times. Its antigen is still unknown. In TCRdb, the 5' RACE reads were re-called with MiXCR into one record per CDR3 protein. The table has approximately 580,000 distinct CDR3 sequences, around 17% seen once. This sample stems from a study of T cells after yellow fever vaccination. Whole-study results and caveats: Most primary-vaccination clones recurred post-booster (approximately 96% CD4, more than 85% CD8). Peaking on day 5 versus 15, the secondary response was faster but weaker. Any FACS-sorted repertoire could hold abundant clonotypes that contaminate it from the bulk population.

The sample in question was PBMCs, obtained 5 days after the first yellow fever vaccination. This TCR came from a man between 18 and 29 years old who received the YFV17D yellow fever vaccine.

CDR3: CASSQAGLTQYF. The CDR3 region has the DNA TGTGCCAGCAGCCAAGCGGGGCTTACGCAGTATTTT. The V and J genes are TRBV3-1 and TRBJ2-3; D is possibly TRBD1 or TRBD2 (5 bases each). Germline lookup yields CDR1 LGHDT and CDR2 YNNKEL (reference sequence). The CDR3 is 12 residues long. V shed 1 base and J shed 8 bases, with 7 bases lying between them.